This T cell receptor (beta chain) was captured by sequencing in a study of graft-versus-host responses after intestinal transplantation. Study in general: Anti-thymocyte globulin induction was given to all recipients, followed by tacrolimus and steroids for about 3 years.

Remarks on this clone: The target antigen is unknown. This CDR3 is also generated by other DNA sequences in the sample.

Between the trimmed V and J ends, which lost 5 bases and 0 bases, there was a span of 8 bases. CDR3 length equals 14 residues. Per germline, CDR1 LNHDA and CDR2 SQIVND (reference sequence). Sequencing was performed with immunoSEQ multiplex PCR; in TCRdb, only in-frame clones are kept and a portion is missing. This sample has 90,000 to 95,000 clones; 85% to 95% occur once, and the top ten carry roughly 6%. Whole-study results and caveats: Marrow from the recipient contained GvH clones, some of which had appeared first in ileum or blood. When patients had graft-donor T cell macrochimerism, their allografts held high graft-versus-host to host-versus-graft clonal ratios. Peak circulating GvH clone levels tracked with early post-transplant HvG declines.

The chain uses TRBV19 and TRBJ2-1; D may be TRBD2 (5 bases). The TCR originated in a human donor who received an intestinal transplant. This specimen consisted of unstimulated CD8+ T cells sorted from spleen or lymph node cells, obtained before intestinal transplant. The CDR3 is CASSFGSSYNEQFF. As DNA, the CDR3 is TGTGCCAGTAGTTTTGGGAGCTCCTACAATGAGCAGTTCTTC.